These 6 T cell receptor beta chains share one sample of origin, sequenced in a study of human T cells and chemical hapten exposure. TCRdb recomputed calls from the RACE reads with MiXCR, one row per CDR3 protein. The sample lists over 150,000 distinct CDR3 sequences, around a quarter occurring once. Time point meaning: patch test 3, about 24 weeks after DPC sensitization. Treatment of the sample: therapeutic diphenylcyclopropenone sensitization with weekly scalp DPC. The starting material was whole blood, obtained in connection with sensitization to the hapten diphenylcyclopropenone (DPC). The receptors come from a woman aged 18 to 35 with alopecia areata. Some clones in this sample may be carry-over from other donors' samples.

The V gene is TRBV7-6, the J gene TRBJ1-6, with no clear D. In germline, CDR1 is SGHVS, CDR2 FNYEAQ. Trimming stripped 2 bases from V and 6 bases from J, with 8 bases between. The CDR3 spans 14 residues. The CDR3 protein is CASSLHPPNSPLHF. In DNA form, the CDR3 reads TGTGCCAGCAGCTTACATCCCCCTAATTCACCCCTCCACTTT.

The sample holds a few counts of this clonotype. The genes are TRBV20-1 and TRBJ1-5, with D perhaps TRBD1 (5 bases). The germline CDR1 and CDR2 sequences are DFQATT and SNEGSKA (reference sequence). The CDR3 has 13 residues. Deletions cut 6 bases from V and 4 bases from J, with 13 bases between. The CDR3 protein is CSATKSGNQPQHF. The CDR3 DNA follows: TGCAGTGCCACTAAGTCAGGGAATCAGCCCCAGCATTTT.

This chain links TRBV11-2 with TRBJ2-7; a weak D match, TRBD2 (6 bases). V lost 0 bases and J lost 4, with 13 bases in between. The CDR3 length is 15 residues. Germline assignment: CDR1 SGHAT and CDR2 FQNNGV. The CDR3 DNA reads TGTGCCAGCAGCTTAGAGGGGACGGCGGGGTACGAGCAGTACTTC. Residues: CASSLEGTAGYEQYF. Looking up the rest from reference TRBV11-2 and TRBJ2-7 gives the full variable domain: EAGVAQSPRYKIIEKRQSVAFWCNPISGHATLYWYQQILGQGPKLLIQFQNNGVVDDSQLPKDRFSAERLKGVDSTLKIQPAKLEDSAVYLCASSLEGTAGYEQYFGPGTRLTVT.

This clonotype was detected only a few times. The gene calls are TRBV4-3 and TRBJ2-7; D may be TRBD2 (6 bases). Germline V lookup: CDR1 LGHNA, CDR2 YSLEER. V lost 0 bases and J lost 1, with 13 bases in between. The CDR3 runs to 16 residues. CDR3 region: CASSQEPGDFSYEQYF. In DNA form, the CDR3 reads TGCGCCAGCAGCCAAGAGCCGGGGGATTTTTCCTACGAGCAGTACTTC.

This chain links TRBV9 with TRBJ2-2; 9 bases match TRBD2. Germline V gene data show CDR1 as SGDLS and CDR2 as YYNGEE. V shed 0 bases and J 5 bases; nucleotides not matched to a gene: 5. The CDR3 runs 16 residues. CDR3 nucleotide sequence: TGTGCCAGCAGCGTAGTGCCTAGCGGGAATACCGGGGAGCTGTTTTTT. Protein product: CASSVVPSGNTGELFF.

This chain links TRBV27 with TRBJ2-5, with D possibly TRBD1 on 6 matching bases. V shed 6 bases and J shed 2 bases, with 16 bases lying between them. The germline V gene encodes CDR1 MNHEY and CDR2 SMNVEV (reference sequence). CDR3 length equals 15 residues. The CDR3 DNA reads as TGTGCCAGCAGACAGACAGGATCTCCTCAAGAGACCCAGTACTTC. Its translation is CASRQTGSPQETQYF.